This is a list of T cell receptor beta chains from one sample in a study of technical replicates of blood from a few donors. The data were produced by immunoSEQ multiplex PCR, yet TCRdb's version contains in-frame clones alone and is incomplete. The data contain around 80,000 clones, approximately 91% of them singletons. The sample was T cells isolated from PBMCs. The receptors stem from a human donor in good health. CDR3s include the opening cysteine and the closing phenylalanine or tryptophan. A D gene is named only where the DNA matches it firmly.

j_gene	v_gene	d_gene	CDR3nt	CDR3aa
TRBJ2-7	TRBV2	TRBD1	TGTGCCAGCAGGGAGACAGGGATAGGCGAGCAGTACTTC	CASRETGIGEQYF
TRBJ1-1	TRBV19	.	TGTGCCAGCTCCCAAGGACAGCTCTCCACTGAAGCTTTCTTT	CASSQGQLSTEAFF
TRBJ2-5	TRBV7-3	.	TGTGCCAGCAGCTTAAACAGGGCAGAGACCCAGTACTTC	CASSLNRAETQYF
TRBJ2-4	TRBV27	TRBD1	TGTGCCAGCAGTTCGACAGGGTACATAACCAAAAACATTCAGTACTTC	CASSSTGYITKNIQYF
TRBJ2-7	TRBV6-6	TRBD2	TGTGCCAGCAGTTCTGGAGCGGGAGTTCACGAGCAGTACTTC	CASSSGAGVHEQYF
TRBJ2-2	TRBV9	.	TGTGCCAGCAGCCTCTATGACAGAACCGGGGAGCTGTTTTTT	CASSLYDRTGELFF
TRBJ2-1	TRBV10-1	.	TGCGCCAGCATCTATTTAATATACAATGAGCAGTTCTTC	CASIYLIYNEQFF
TRBJ1-2	TRBV5-4	.	TGTGCCAGCAGCTTGAGCAGGGTAGACTATGGCTACACCTTC	CASSLSRVDYGYTF
TRBJ2-7	TRBV2	TRBD1	TGTGCCAGCAGTCGGACAGGGGCCTACGAGCAGTACTTC	CASSRTGAYEQYF
TRBJ2-5	TRBV27	TRBD2	TGTGCCAGCAGTCCTCTAGCGGGAGGGCCGGAAGAGACCCAGTACTTC	CASSPLAGGPEETQYF
TRBJ2-1	TRBV2	TRBD1	TGTGCCAGCAGTGAAACCACAGGGGTCAGGTCCTACAATGAGCAGTTCTTC	CASSETTGVRSYNEQFF
TRBJ2-7	TRBV7-8	TRBD2	TGTGCCAGCAGCTTACTGACTAGCGGGTTAAACTACGAGCAGTACTTC	CASSLLTSGLNYEQYF
TRBJ2-5	TRBV10-3	.	TGTGCCATCAGTGTTAATCTTCTACTTGGAGTAGAGACCCAGTACTTC	CAISVNLLLGVETQYF
TRBJ1-1	TRBV28	.	TGTGCCAGCAGTTTTATCAGGAACACTGAAGCTTTCTTT	CASSFIRNTEAFF
TRBJ1-4	TRBV21-1	.	TGTGCCAGCAGCCTAGGGTCGGGGGGCGAGGAAAAACTGTTTTTT	CASSLGSGGEEKLFF
TRBJ1-2	TRBV4-1	TRBD1	TGCGCCAGCAGCCACCCGGGACAGGGGAAAGGTGGCTACACCTTC	CASSHPGQGKGGYTF
TRBJ2-7	TRBV14	.	TGTGCCAGCAGCCAAGTAGTATCAGGGTCCGAGCAGTACTTC	CASSQVVSGSEQYF
TRBJ2-2	TRBV7-2	TRBD1	TGTGCCAGCAGCGCGACAGGGACCGGGGAGCTGTTTTTT	CASSATGTGELFF
TRBJ1-2	TRBV28	.	TGTGCCAGCAGTTTATTTATGGGAGGGTATGGCTACACCTTC	CASSLFMGGYGYTF
TRBJ1-2	TRBV7-8	.	TGTGCCAGCAGCTTAGTGGGCAGTCTGGCCTATGGCTACACCTTC	CASSLVGSLAYGYTF
TRBJ2-7	TRBV6-5	TRBD2	TGTGCCAGCAGCAGGACTAGCGGTTCCGGGCAGTACTTC	CASSRTSGSGQYF
TRBJ2-7	TRBV11-2	TRBD2	TGTGCCAGCAGCGCTGCTAGCGGAGCCCCCTACGAGCAGTACTTC	CASSAASGAPYEQYF